This T cell receptor beta chain was sequenced in a study of T cells in Graves' hyperthyroidism and ophthalmopathy. Study-wide context: Before any treatment, at initial diagnosis, peripheral blood was collected. The study, taken as a whole, reports: Most clonotypes expanded in the thyroid (above 0.001) were also present in blood.

Hyperthyroidism of Graves' type that showed no ophthalmopathy progression within 18 months was stable. PBMCs were obtained from 7.5 to 10 ml fresh peripheral blood. Authors of the study amplified TCR beta CDR3 regions from RNA transcripts. When the TCR CDR3 underwent first-round RT-PCR, the HTBI primer set was used. TCRdb redid the calling of the multiplex PCR reads with MiXCR, one entry per CDR3 protein. The sample shows roughly 570,000 distinct CDR3 sequences, more than 15% of them seen only once. With regard to this clonotype: The target antigen is unknown.

Germline values: CDR1 SGHRS, CDR2 YFSETQ. The CDR3 is 13 amino acids. The V end was cut by 0 bases, the J end by 3 bases, with 4 bases between. Sequencing used blood. The rearrangement joins TRBV5-1 to TRBJ1-3; no clear D. This TCR derives from a woman aged 30 to 39 with Graves' hyperthyroidism. Written as DNA, the CDR3 is TGCGCCAGCAGCTTGGATATTGGAAACACCATATATTTT. This encodes CASSLDIGNTIYF.